Below are 25 T cell receptor beta chains sequenced from a single sample in a study of OX40 agonist ivuxolimab in advanced cancers. Assay used: immunoSEQ multiplex PCR; TCRdb lists only in-frame clones, some missing. The table has about 79,000 clones, around 85% seen once; the top ten hold 3.5% to 6%. The material was CD4+ or CD8+ T cells sorted from blood, obtained in a trial of the OX40 agonist ivuxolimab. These receptors came from an adult with an advanced solid tumor such as melanoma, head and neck, liver or kidney cancer.

V is TRBV5-1 and J is TRBJ2-7, with TRBD1 identical over 7 bases. Germline V gene data show CDR1 as SGHRS and CDR2 as YFSETQ. After removal of 0 bases from V and 7 bases from J, the junction contained 4 bases not matched to a gene. The CDR3 contains 13 residues. CDR3 coding DNA: TGCGCCAGCAGCTTGGACAGGGGTTTTGAGCAGTACTTC. The encoded protein is CASSLDRGFEQYF.

CDR3 DNA: TGTGCCAGCAGCCCCCTCGACGATTCTGGAAACACCATATATTTT. This gives the protein CASSPLDDSGNTIYF. The V gene is TRBV5-6, the J gene TRBJ1-3; no clear D. The CDR3 totals 15 residues. V lost 4 bases and J lost 1, with 12 bases in between. CDR1 and CDR2 (germline): SGHDT, YYEEEE.

This chain uses TRBV19 with TRBJ2-7, with D tentatively TRBD1 (6 bases). The CDR3 extends over 14 amino acids. The germline gives CDR1 LNHDA, CDR2 SQIVND (reference sequence). V was shortened by 3 bases and J by 4 bases, with 13 bases between the two germline ends. In DNA form, the CDR3 reads TGTGCCAGTAGTATCCAGGGGCGTTTGTACGAGCAGTACTTC. Translated: CASSIQGRLYEQYF.

The genes are TRBV12-5 and TRBJ2-7; D is ambiguous. V gave up 5 bases and J gave up 4 bases, with 15 bases separating them. This CDR3 comprises 14 residues. Per the germline V gene, CDR1 is LGHNT and CDR2 is FRNRAP. For the CDR3, the DNA is TGTGCTAGTGGTCAATCGGGTTTTTCATACGAGCAGTACTTC. This gives the protein CASGQSGFSYEQYF.

V and J are TRBV7-6 and TRBJ2-7; TRBD2 matches 7 bases. The CDR3 contains 12 residues. The trim removed 5 bases at V and 6 bases at J, leaving 4 bases unmatched. CDR1 is SGHVS and CDR2 is FNYEAQ in the germline V gene. This chain's CDR3 is CASSAPGGEQYF. CDR3 bases: TGTGCCAGCAGCGCCCCGGGAGGCGAGCAGTACTTC. Complete variable domain (other parts from reference TRBV7-6 and TRBJ2-7): GAGVSQSPRYKVTKRGQDVALRCDPISGHVSLYWYRQALGQGPEFLTYFNYEAQQDKSGLPNDRFSAERPEGSISTLTIQRTEQRDSAMYRCASSAPGGEQYFGPGTRLTVT.

The CDR3 spells CASSNGLAGDTQYF. The CDR3 DNA is TGTGCCAGCAGCAACGGACTAGCGGGAGATACGCAGTATTTT. The rearrangement uses TRBV5-4 and TRBJ2-3; 11 bases fit TRBD2. From germline, CDR1 is SGHNT and CDR2 YYREEE (reference sequence). CDR3 length: 14 residues. V trimming: 4 bases; J trimming: 5 bases; junction bases outside the gene matches: 3.

The rearrangement links TRBV5-1 to TRBJ2-3; D not certain. The germline CDR1 and CDR2 sequences are SGHRS and YFSETQ. V shed 3 bases and J shed 4 bases, with 9 bases lying between them. This CDR3 is built from 13 residues. The CDR3 loop is CASSWGQADTQYF. The CDR3 bases are TGCGCCAGCAGCTGGGGTCAGGCAGATACGCAGTATTTT.

V is TRBV7-2 and J is TRBJ2-1; TRBD2 might be the D (6 bases). CDR3 size: 16 residues. Trimming pared 5 bases from V and 7 bases from J, leaving 21 bases between. The germline CDR1 and CDR2 sequences are SGHTA and FQGNSA. CDR3 sequence (DNA): TGTGCCAGCAGCGGAGGCGGGGCAGGTTCTTGGAATGAGCAGTTCTTC. Amino acid sequence: CASSGGGAGSWNEQFF. Combining the CDR3 with reference TRBV7-2 and TRBJ2-1 gives the whole variable domain GAGVSQSPSNKVTEKGKDVELRCDPISGHTALYWYRQSLGQGLEFLIYFQGNSAPDKSGLPSDRFSAERTGGSVSTLTIQRTQQEDSAVYLCASSGGGAGSWNEQFFGPGTRLTVL.

V gene TRBV7-3 combines with J gene TRBJ2-3, with a weak D call TRBD2 (5 bases). CDR3 length: 14 amino acids. Trimming removed 2 bases from V and 2 bases from J, with 8 bases in between. In germline, CDR1 is SGHTA, CDR2 FQGTGA. The CDR3 DNA sequence: TGTGCCAGCAGCTTAGACGGGAACACAGATACGCAGTATTTT. Residues: CASSLDGNTDTQYF.

This clone was counted at least ten times. The chain carries TRBV19 and TRBJ2-2, with 7 bases that match TRBD2. Per the germline V gene, CDR1 is LNHDA and CDR2 is SQIVND (reference sequence). This CDR3 is built from 19 residues. V lost 8 bases to trimming and J lost 5 bases; unmatched junction nucleotides: 23. The CDR3 sequence: CASQKGPGLKEGVTGELFF. The CDR3 DNA follows: TGTGCCAGTCAAAAGGGTCCGGGACTAAAAGAGGGAGTAACCGGGGAGCTGTTTTTT.

This chain links TRBV7-2 with TRBJ1-2, with D hard to call. V was trimmed by 0 bases and J by 8 bases, leaving 10 bases between them. CDR1 is SGHTA and CDR2 is FQGNSA in the germline V gene. The CDR3 loop spans 13 amino acids. The CDR3 loop is CASSLASEHGYTF. CDR3 sequence (DNA): TGTGCCAGCAGCTTAGCGAGTGAGCACGGCTACACCTTC. Full variable domain (missing parts from reference TRBV7-2 and TRBJ1-2): GAGVSQSPSNKVTEKGKDVELRCDPISGHTALYWYRQSLGQGLEFLIYFQGNSAPDKSGLPSDRFSAERTGGSVSTLTIQRTQQEDSAVYLCASSLASEHGYTFGSGTRLTVV.

The chain is built from TRBV5-1 and TRBJ1-4; maybe TRBD1 (5 bases). Germline CDR1 and CDR2: SGHRS and YFSETQ. This CDR3 is built from 15 residues. Trimming took off 1 base at V and 6 bases at J, with 13 bases between the two ends. CDR3 loop: CASSLIGDSYEKLFF. Written as DNA, the CDR3 is TGCGCCAGCAGCTTGATAGGCGACAGTTATGAAAAACTGTTTTTT.

The chain is built from TRBV7-3 and TRBJ2-2; D is tentatively TRBD1 or TRBD2 (5 bases each). This CDR3 region has 14 residues. The ends were cut back, 3 bases at V and 8 bases at J, with 13 bases in the middle. CDR1 SGHTA and CDR2 FQGTGA come from the germline V gene. The DNA for the CDR3 is TGTGCCAGCAGCTTCGTTCGGGGCTCGGGGGAGCTGTTTTTT. This translates into CASSFVRGSGELFF.

The chain couples TRBV18 to TRBJ1-6; D ambiguous. Trimming left V 6 bases short and J 7 bases short, with 13 bases between. Germline values: CDR1 KGHSH, CDR2 LQKENI. The CDR3 sequence is 14 residues long. The CDR3 DNA sequence: TGTGCCAGCTCCCCAATGCCGGGAAATTCACCCCTCCACTTT. It encodes CASSPMPGNSPLHF.

The rearrangement joins TRBV6-4 to TRBJ2-3, with D uncertain. CDR3 size: 13 residues. V was cut by 0 bases and J by 8 bases, with 9 bases left in between. Germline CDR1 and CDR2: MRHNA and SNTAGT. Here the CDR3 reads CASSDSAHATQYF. In nucleotides, the CDR3 is TGTGCCAGCAGTGACTCAGCCCATGCTACGCAGTATTTT.

The chain combines TRBV5-1 with TRBJ1-1, with D maybe TRBD1 (5 bases). The CDR3 is made up of 14 amino acids. Germline CDR1 is SGHRS and CDR2 is YFSETQ. V lost 0 bases to trimming and J lost 5 bases, with 11 bases between them. As DNA, the CDR3 is TGCGCCAGCAGCTTGGCGGGGGTCGGAACTGAAGCTTTCTTT. It yields the protein CASSLAGVGTEAFF.

The rearrangement links TRBV19 to TRBJ1-5; D unresolved. The CDR3 has 18 residues. CDR1 LNHDA and CDR2 SQIVND come from the germline V gene (reference sequence). Trimming took 7 bases from V and 0 from J, leaving 22 bases between them. CDR3 sequence: CASTPPGESSYSNQPQHF. The CDR3 DNA sequence: TGTGCCAGTACCCCGCCAGGAGAATCCAGTTATAGCAATCAGCCCCAGCATTTT.

The chain links TRBV5-1 to TRBJ2-3, with 12 bases matching TRBD2. CDR3 length equals 15 residues. V shed 6 bases, J shed 9 bases, and the junction held 11 bases outside the gene matches. Per the germline V gene, CDR1 is SGHRS and CDR2 is YFSETQ. In nucleotides, the CDR3 is TGCGCCAGCAAGGGGAGGACTAGCGGGATAGAGACGCAGTATTTT. Its translation: CASKGRTSGIETQYF.

The J gene is TRBJ2-7, the V gene TRBV7-9; D unresolved. Germline assignment: CDR1 SEHNR and CDR2 FQNEAQ (reference sequence). With 5 bases removed from V and 4 bases from J, the gap between germline ends came to 15 bases. The CDR3 runs 14 residues. The CDR3 region has the DNA TGTGCCAGCAGCGGTGGACCGGATTATTACGAGCAGTACTTC. This gives the protein CASSGGPDYYEQYF.

In this sample, this clone turned up a few times. The chain uses TRBV5-5 and TRBJ1-1; no definite D call. From germline, CDR1 is SGHKS and CDR2 YYEKEE (reference sequence). This CDR3 spans 13 amino acids. Trimming stripped 0 bases from V and 7 bases from J, with 10 bases between. CDR3 nucleotide sequence: TGTGCCAGCAGCTTGGCACCCAGCGGTGAAGCTTTCTTT. This translates into CASSLAPSGEAFF. The whole variable domain, remainder taken from reference TRBV5-5 and TRBJ1-1, is DAGVTQSPTHLIKTRGQQVTLRCSPISGHKSVSWYQQVLGQGPQFIFQYYEKEERGRGNFPDRFSARQFPNYSSELNVNALLLGDSALYLCASSLAPSGEAFFGQGTRLTVV.

This clone was detected once. The chain couples TRBV19 to TRBJ1-4; TRBD1 matches at 10 bases. The J segment lost 7 bases and the V segment lost 7 bases, leaving 9 bases of the junction unmatched. Germline-derived CDR1 and CDR2 are LNHDA and SQIVND (reference sequence). This CDR3 is built from 15 residues. The CDR3 sequence is CASIGTGEGTEKLFF. The CDR3 DNA is TGTGCCAGTATCGGGACAGGGGAGGGAACTGAAAAACTGTTTTTT.

The chain joins TRBV29-1 to TRBJ2-1, with 7 bases aligning to TRBD1. The germline V gene has CDR1 SQVTM and CDR2 ANQGSEA. Trimming took 4 bases from V and 6 from J; bases not matched to a gene: 3. This CDR3 region has 12 residues. Here the CDR3 reads CSVVHRGNEQFF. In DNA form, the CDR3 reads TGCAGCGTTGTTCACAGGGGCAATGAGCAGTTCTTC.

This clone was seen a few times. The rearrangement uses TRBV7-9 and TRBJ2-1; 11 bases align to TRBD2. This CDR3 is 15 amino acids long. V was clipped by 5 bases and J by 12 bases; unmatched bases: 12. The germline CDR1 and CDR2 sequences are SEHNR and FQNEAQ (reference sequence). CDR3 sequence reads: CASSPWVAGGGLQFF. The CDR3 region has the DNA TGTGCCAGCAGCCCCTGGGTAGCGGGAGGGGGGTTGCAGTTCTTC.

This clone was seen just once. V and J are TRBV5-6 and TRBJ1-2; D possibly corresponds to TRBD1 (6 bases). CDR3 size: 13 residues. The ends were cut back, 3 bases at V and 5 bases at J, with 11 bases in the middle. Germline CDR1 is SGHDT and CDR2 is YYEEEE. The CDR3 DNA follows: TGTGCCAGCAGCTCTGGACAGATATATGGCTACACCTTC. Translation gives CASSSGQIYGYTF. The full variable domain, its missing parts supplied by reference TRBV5-6 and TRBJ1-2, is DAGVTQSPTHLIKTRGQQVTLRCSPKSGHDTVSWYQQALGQGPQFIFQYYEEEERQRGNFPDRFSGHQFPNYSSELNVNALLLGDSALYLCASSSGQIYGYTFGSGTRLTVV.

As DNA, the CDR3 is TGCGCCAGCAGCCAAGATGTTAGGGGTAGGCCGCCCCACGTCCTGACTTTC. Translation gives CASSQDVRGRPPHVLTF. This chain connects TRBV4-1 to TRBJ2-6; weak D call: TRBD1 (5 bases). Germline assignment: CDR1 MGHRA and CDR2 YSYEKL. V gave up 0 bases and J gave up 11 bases, with 20 bases separating them. CDR3 length: 17 amino acids.